This T cell receptor (beta chain) is from a study of blood T cell repertoires in COVID-19. Using immunoSEQ multiplex PCR, the repertoire was profiled, and TCRdb retains in-frame clones only, with some absent. The sample has 310,000 or so clones, about nine tenths seen once. Cohort 3 recovered donors had two negative PCRs, clearance, or symptom resolution. The sample comprised PBMCs or T cells enriched from blood (not recorded which). This clonotype was sampled from a woman under 30 who had recovered from COVID-19.

CDR3 DNA sequence: TGCGCCAGCAGTCTCGGAACAGCTAAACCTGCAACTGGAAACACCATATATTTT. Its protein is CASSLGTAKPATGNTIYF. This chain connects TRBV23-1 to TRBJ1-3; D is ambiguous. TRBV23-1 is filed as an ORF, its function uncertain. The CDR3 loop spans 18 amino acids. The V end lost 4 bases, the J end lost 2 bases, and 21 bases lay between the germline ends.